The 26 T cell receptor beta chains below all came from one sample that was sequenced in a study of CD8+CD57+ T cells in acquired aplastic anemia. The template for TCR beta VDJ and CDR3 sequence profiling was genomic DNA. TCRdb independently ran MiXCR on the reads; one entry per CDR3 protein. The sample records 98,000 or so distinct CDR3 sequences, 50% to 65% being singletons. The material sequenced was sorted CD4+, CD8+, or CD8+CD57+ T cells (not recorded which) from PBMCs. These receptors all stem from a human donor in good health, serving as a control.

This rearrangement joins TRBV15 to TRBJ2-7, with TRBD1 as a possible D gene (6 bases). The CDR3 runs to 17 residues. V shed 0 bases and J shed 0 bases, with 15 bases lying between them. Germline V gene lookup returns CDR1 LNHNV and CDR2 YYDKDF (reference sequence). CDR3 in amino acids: CATSRDGGQGFSYEQYF. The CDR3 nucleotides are TGTGCCACCAGCAGAGATGGAGGTCAGGGGTTCTCCTACGAGCAGTACTTC.

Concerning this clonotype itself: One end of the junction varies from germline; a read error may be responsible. The CDR3: CVSSLGGGETDTQYF. The CDR3 nucleotides are TGTGTCAGCAGCTTAGGCGGGGGGGAAACAGATACGCAGTATTTT. The V and J genes are TRBV11-2 and TRBJ2-3; 9 bases map to TRBD2. This CDR3 has 15 amino acids. Germline V gene lookup returns CDR1 SGHAT and CDR2 FQNNGV.

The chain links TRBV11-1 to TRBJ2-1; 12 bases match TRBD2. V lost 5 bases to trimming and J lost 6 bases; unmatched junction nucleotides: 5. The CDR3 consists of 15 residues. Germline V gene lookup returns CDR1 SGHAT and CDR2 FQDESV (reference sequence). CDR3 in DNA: TGTGCCAGCAGCGGCCTAGCGGGGGGGCCCAATGAGCAGTTCTTC. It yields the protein CASSGLAGGPNEQFF.

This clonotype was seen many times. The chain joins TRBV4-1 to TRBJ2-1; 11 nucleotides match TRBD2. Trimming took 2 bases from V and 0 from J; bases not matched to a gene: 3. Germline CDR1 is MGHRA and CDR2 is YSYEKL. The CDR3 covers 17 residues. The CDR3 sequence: CASSQLAGGTSYNEQFF. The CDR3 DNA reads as TGCGCCAGCAGCCAACTAGCGGGGGGAACCTCCTACAATGAGCAGTTCTTC.

In nucleotides, the CDR3 is TGTGCCAGTAGTATGGCGAATTCACCCCTCCACTTT. Translation gives CASSMANSPLHF. This chain links TRBV19 with TRBJ1-6; D gene ambiguous. Germline CDR1 and CDR2: LNHDA and SQIVND (reference sequence). Trimming removed 3 bases from V and 7 bases from J, with 4 bases in between. This CDR3 is built from 12 residues.

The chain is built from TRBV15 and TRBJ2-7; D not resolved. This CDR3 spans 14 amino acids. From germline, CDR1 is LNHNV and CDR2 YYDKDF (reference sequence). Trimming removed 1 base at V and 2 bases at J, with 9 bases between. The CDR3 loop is CATSRGAGAYEQYF. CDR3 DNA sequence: TGTGCCACCAGCAGAGGGGCAGGCGCCTACGAGCAGTACTTC.

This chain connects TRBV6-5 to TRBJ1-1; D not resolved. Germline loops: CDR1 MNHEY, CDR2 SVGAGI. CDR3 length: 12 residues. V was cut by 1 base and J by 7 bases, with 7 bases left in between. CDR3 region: CASSYFGDEAFF. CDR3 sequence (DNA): TGTGCCAGCAGTTACTTCGGGGATGAAGCTTTCTTT.

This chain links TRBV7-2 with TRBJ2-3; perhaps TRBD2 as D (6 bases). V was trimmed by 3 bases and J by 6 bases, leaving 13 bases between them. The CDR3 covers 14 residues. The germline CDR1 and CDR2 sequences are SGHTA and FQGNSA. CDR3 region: CASSLGLAFDTQYF. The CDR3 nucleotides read TGTGCCAGCAGCTTGGGGCTAGCGTTCGATACGCAGTATTTT.

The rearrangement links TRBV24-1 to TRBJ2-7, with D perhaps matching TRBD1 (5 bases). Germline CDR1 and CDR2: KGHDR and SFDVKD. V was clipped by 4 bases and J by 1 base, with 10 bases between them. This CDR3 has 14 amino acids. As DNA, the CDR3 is TGTGCCACCAGTGACTCGGACATTTCCTACGAGCAGTACTTC. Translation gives CATSDSDISYEQYF.

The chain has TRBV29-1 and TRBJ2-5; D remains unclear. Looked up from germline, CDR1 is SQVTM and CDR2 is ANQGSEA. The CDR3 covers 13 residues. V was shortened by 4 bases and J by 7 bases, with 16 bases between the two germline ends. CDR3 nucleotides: TGCAGCGTTGGAGAACAGCCAACAAGGACCCAGTACTTC. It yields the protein CSVGEQPTRTQYF.

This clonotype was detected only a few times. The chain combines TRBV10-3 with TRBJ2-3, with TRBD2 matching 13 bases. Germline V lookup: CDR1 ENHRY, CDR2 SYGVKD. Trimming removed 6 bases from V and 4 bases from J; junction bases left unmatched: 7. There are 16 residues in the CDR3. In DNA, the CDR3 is TGTGCCATCAGCGAAACTAGCGGGGGGGTTGCAGATACGCAGTATTTT. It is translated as CAISETSGGVADTQYF.

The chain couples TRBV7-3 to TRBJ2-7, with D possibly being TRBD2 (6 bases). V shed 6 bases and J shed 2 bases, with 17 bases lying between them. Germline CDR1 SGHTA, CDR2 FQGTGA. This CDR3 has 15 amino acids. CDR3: CASSIASGVTYEQYF. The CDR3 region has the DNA TGTGCCAGCAGTATAGCATCGGGGGTGACCTACGAGCAGTACTTC.

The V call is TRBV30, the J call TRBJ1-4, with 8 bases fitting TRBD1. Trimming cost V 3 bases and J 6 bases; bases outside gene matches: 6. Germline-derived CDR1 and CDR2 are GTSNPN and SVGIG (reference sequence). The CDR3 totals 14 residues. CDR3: CAWSGQGVDEKLFF. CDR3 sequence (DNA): TGTGCCTGGAGCGGACAGGGCGTCGATGAAAAACTGTTTTTT.

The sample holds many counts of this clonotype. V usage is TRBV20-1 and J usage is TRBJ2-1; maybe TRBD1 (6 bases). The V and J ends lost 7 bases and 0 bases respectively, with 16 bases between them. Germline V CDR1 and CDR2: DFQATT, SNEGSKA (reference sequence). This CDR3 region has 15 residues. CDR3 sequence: CSVPGDGSSYNEQFF. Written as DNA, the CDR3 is TGCAGTGTTCCAGGGGACGGTAGCTCCTACAATGAGCAGTTCTTC.

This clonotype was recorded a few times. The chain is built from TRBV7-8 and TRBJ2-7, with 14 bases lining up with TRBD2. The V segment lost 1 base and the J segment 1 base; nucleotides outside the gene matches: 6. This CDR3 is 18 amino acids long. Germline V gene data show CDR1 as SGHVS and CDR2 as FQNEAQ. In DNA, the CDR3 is TGTGCCAGCAGCTTAGGGACTAGCGGGGGGCCGGCGTCCTACGAGCAGTACTTC. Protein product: CASSLGTSGGPASYEQYF.

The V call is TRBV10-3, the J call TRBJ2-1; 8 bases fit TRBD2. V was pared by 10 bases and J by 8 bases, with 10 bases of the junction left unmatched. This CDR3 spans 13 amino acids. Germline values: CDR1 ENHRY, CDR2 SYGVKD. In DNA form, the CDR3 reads TGTGCCACCGGGGGGGCCGTAAAGGATGAGCAGTTCTTC. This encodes CATGGAVKDEQFF.

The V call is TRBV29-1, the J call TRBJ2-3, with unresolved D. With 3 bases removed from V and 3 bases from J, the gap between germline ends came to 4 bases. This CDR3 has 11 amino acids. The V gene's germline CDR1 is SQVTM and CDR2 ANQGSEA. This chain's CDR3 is CSVDLTDTQYF. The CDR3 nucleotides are TGCAGCGTTGACCTTACAGATACGCAGTATTTT.

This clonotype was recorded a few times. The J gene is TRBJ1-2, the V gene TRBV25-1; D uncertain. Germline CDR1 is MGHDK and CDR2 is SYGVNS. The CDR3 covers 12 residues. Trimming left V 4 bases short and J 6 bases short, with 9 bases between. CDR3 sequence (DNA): TGTGCCAGCAGTGGCCGCGCGAATGGCTACACCTTC. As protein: CASSGRANGYTF.

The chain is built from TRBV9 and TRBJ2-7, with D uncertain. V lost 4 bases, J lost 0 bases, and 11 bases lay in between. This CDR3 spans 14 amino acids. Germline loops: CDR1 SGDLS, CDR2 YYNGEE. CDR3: CASSFELTSYEQYF. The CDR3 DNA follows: TGTGCCAGCAGCTTCGAGCTGACCTCCTACGAGCAGTACTTC.

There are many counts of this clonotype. The CDR3 region has the DNA TGCGCCAGCAGCCAAGATGGTCGGGACACTGAAGCTTTCTTT. This sequence encodes CASSQDGRDTEAFF. The chain uses TRBV4-3 and TRBJ1-1; D not certain. Germline lookup yields CDR1 LGHNA and CDR2 YSLEER. This CDR3 comprises 14 residues. Trimming left V 0 bases short and J 3 bases short, with 8 bases between.

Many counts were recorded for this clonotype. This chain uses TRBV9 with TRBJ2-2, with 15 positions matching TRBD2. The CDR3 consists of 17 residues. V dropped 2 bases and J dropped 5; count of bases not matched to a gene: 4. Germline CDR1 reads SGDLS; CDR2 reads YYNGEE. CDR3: CASSVGTSGGPTGELFF. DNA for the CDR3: TGTGCCAGCAGCGTGGGGACTAGCGGGGGGCCGACCGGGGAGCTGTTTTTT.

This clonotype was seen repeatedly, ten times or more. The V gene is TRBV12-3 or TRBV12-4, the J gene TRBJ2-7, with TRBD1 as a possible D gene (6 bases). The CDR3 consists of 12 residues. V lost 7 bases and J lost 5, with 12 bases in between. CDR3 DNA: TGTGCCAGCACCGGGACATCCAACGAGCAGTACTTC. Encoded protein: CASTGTSNEQYF.

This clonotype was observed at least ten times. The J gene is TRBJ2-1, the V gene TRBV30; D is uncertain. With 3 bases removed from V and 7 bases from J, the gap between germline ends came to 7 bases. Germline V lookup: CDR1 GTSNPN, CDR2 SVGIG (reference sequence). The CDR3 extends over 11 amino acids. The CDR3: CAWSYGNEQFF. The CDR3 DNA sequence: TGTGCCTGGAGCTATGGGAATGAGCAGTTCTTC.

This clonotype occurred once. The CDR3 loop is CASGRGGHDEQYF. The CDR3 DNA follows: TGTGCCTCCGGAAGGGGGGGGCATGACGAGCAGTACTTC. The J gene is TRBJ2-7, the V gene TRBV10-3, with D tentatively TRBD2 (7 bases). CDR3 size: 13 residues. V shed 11 bases and J shed 5 bases, with 19 bases lying between them. CDR1 and CDR2 from the germline V gene are ENHRY and SYGVKD.

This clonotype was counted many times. The CDR3 DNA reads TGCAGTGCTATTAGCGGGGCTACTTACAATGAGCAGTTCTTC. Its protein product is CSAISGATYNEQFF. The gene calls are TRBV20-1 and TRBJ2-1; TRBD2 agrees at 8 bases. In germline, CDR1 is DFQATT, CDR2 SNEGSKA (reference sequence). The trim removed 4 bases at V and 4 bases at J, leaving 6 bases unmatched. The length of the CDR3 is 14 residues.

The CDR3 DNA reads TGTGCCACCAGCAGAAACCGACAGGGCCACGCTCGATACGAGCAGTACTTC. Translated: CATSRNRQGHARYEQYF. The chain employs TRBV15 and TRBJ2-7, with 7 bases identical to TRBD1. CDR1 and CDR2 (germline): LNHNV, YYDKDF (reference sequence). Trimming at V came to 2 bases and at J to 4 bases, leaving 14 bases not matched to a gene. There are 17 residues in the CDR3.